This TCR beta chain is from a study of blood T cell repertoires in COVID-19. Germline V gene data show CDR1 as ENHRY and CDR2 as SYGVKD. CDR3 size: 13 residues. V lost 0 bases to trimming and J lost 3 bases, with 5 bases between them. Clones were sequenced by immunoSEQ multiplex PCR, and TCRdb holds only the in-frame ones, with some missing. The table includes roughly 170,000 clones, around 87% detected once. The chain uses TRBV10-3 and TRBJ1-1, with D possibly TRBD1 on 5 matching bases. The receptor's source is a woman between 18 and 29 years old who had recovered from COVID-19. The specimen sequenced was peripheral blood. CDR3 coding DNA: TGTGCCATCAGTGAGTCCAGGGACACTGAAGCTTTCTTT. Translated: CAISESRDTEAFF.